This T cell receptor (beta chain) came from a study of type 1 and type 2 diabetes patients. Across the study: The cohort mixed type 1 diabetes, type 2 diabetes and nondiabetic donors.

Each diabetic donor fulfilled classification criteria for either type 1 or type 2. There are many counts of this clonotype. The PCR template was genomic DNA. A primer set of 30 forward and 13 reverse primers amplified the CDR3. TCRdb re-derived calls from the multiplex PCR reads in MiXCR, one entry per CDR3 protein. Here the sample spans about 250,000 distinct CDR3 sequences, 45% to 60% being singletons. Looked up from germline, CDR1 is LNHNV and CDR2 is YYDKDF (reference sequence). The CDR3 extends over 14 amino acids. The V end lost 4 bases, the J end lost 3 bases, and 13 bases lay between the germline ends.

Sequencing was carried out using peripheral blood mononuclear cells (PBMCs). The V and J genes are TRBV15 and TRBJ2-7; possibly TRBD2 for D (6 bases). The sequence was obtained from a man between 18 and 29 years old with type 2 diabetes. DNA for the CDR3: TGTGCCACCAGCAACCGGGACTCGCACTACGAGCAGTACTTC. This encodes CATSNRDSHYEQYF.